This is a list of T cell receptor beta chains from one sample in a study of T-cell memory formation after mild COVID-19. TCRdb used MiXCR to reprocess the 5' RACE reads, holding one entry per CDR3 protein. The top ten hold about a fifth of the sample, which has 470,000 or so distinct CDR3 sequences, roughly 17% seen once. Sequencing used PBMCs or a T cell subset sorted from them (not recorded which). These receptors all come from a man between 18 and 35 years old who had mild COVID-19 (a few samples of this study predate the infection). Cell type and time point are not known. CDR3s include the opening cysteine and the closing phenylalanine or tryptophan. Each record gives: J gene, clone size, V gene, D gene, CDR3 protein, CDR3 DNA. The D gene is left open where the match is weak. Rows give clone size only sometimes, using once, few, many, or a class for an expanded clone.

J: TRBJ1-5; size: .; V: TRBV4-2; D: .; CDR3: CASSQDRNSNQPQHF; DNA: TGTGCCAGCAGCCAAGACCGGAATAGCAATCAGCCCCAGCATTTT
J: TRBJ2-3; size: .; V: TRBV29-1; D: .; CDR3: CSADGATDTQYF; DNA: TGCAGCGCCGACGGGGCCACAGATACGCAGTATTTT
J: TRBJ2-7; size: few; V: TRBV18; D: TRBD1; CDR3: CASSPLPLTGNFEQYF; DNA: TGTGCCAGCTCACCACTTCCATTGACAGGGAACTTCGAGCAGTACTTC
J: TRBJ2-3; size: few; V: TRBV5-4; D: .; CDR3: CASSLNGEDTQYF; DNA: TGTGCCAGCAGCTTAAACGGGGAGGATACGCAGTATTTT
J: TRBJ1-4; size: .; V: TRBV12-3/TRBV12-4; D: .; CDR3: CASTGFPREKLFF; DNA: TGTGCCAGCACGGGTTTTCCTAGAGAAAAACTGTTTTTT
J: TRBJ1-6; size: few; V: TRBV7-9; D: .; CDR3: CASNTGTSPLHF; DNA: TGTGCCAGCAACACAGGGACCTCACCCCTCCACTTT
J: TRBJ2-2; size: .; V: TRBV9; D: TRBD2; CDR3: CASSPLAGENTGELFF; DNA: TGTGCCAGCAGCCCCTTAGCGGGGGAAAACACCGGGGAGCTGTTTTTT
J: TRBJ1-1; size: few; V: TRBV6-5; D: .; CDR3: CASSYGQLANTEAFF; DNA: TGTGCCAGCAGTTACGGGCAGCTTGCGAACACTGAAGCTTTCTTT
J: TRBJ1-1; size: .; V: TRBV6-5; D: .; CDR3: CASRPWDGVDTEAFF; DNA: TGTGCCAGCAGGCCCTGGGATGGGGTGGACACTGAAGCTTTCTTT
J: TRBJ2-1; size: many; V: TRBV7-2; D: .; CDR3: CASSFIGGRNEQFF; DNA: TGTGCCAGCAGCTTCATTGGGGGACGCAATGAGCAGTTCTTC
J: TRBJ2-3; size: few; V: TRBV19; D: .; CDR3: CASSIWAWRHTDTQYF; DNA: TGTGCCAGTAGTATTTGGGCCTGGCGGCACACAGATACGCAGTATTTT
J: TRBJ2-7; size: .; V: TRBV4-1; D: .; CDR3: CASSQVLSSSYEQYF; DNA: TGCGCCAGCAGCCAAGTCCTCAGTTCCTCCTACGAGCAGTACTTC
J: TRBJ1-1; size: .; V: TRBV12-3/TRBV12-4; D: .; CDR3: CASSPIGVAQVAFF; DNA: TGTGCCAGCAGTCCCATTGGCGTAGCACAGGTAGCTTTCTTT
J: TRBJ2-7; size: .; V: TRBV3-1; D: TRBD2; CDR3: CASSQSSGGSEQYF; DNA: TGTGCCAGCAGCCAAAGCAGCGGGGGAAGCGAGCAGTACTTC
J: TRBJ2-2; size: few; V: TRBV6-5; D: TRBD1; CDR3: CASSRQGPGTGELFF; DNA: TGTGCCAGCAGTAGACAGGGGCCGGGCACCGGGGAGCTGTTTTTT
J: TRBJ2-2; size: few; V: TRBV12-3/TRBV12-4; D: TRBD1; CDR3: CASSLRQGPGELFF; DNA: TGTGCCAGCAGTCTCCGACAGGGACCCGGGGAGCTGTTTTTT
J: TRBJ2-1; size: few; V: TRBV6-2/TRBV6-3; D: .; CDR3: CASIPGDFNYNEQFF; DNA: TGTGCCAGCATCCCAGGAGATTTCAACTACAATGAGCAGTTCTTC
J: TRBJ2-3; size: few; V: TRBV5-1; D: TRBD2; CDR3: CASKRQLRGTSGEDTQYF; DNA: TGCGCCAGCAAACGCCAGCTACGAGGGACTAGCGGGGAAGATACGCAGTATTTT
J: TRBJ1-5; size: few; V: TRBV19; D: .; CDR3: CASSLLWVQPQHF; DNA: TGTGCCAGTAGTCTCCTTTGGGTCCAGCCCCAGCATTTT
J: TRBJ2-2; size: few; V: TRBV4-3; D: TRBD1; CDR3: CASSQAVTGYTGELFF; DNA: TGCGCCAGCAGCCAAGCCGTGACAGGGTACACCGGGGAGCTGTTTTTT
J: TRBJ2-1; size: .; V: TRBV7-6; D: TRBD2; CDR3: CASSFRREGRTEQFF; DNA: TGTGCCAGCAGCTTCCGGCGGGAGGGAAGGACTGAGCAGTTCTTC
J: TRBJ2-7; size: few; V: TRBV7-9; D: .; CDR3: CASSLAGRASDEQYF; DNA: TGTGCCAGCAGCTTAGCTGGCAGGGCTTCCGACGAGCAGTACTTC
J: TRBJ1-5; size: .; V: TRBV20-1; D: .; CDR3: CSARGVGNQPQHF; DNA: TGCAGTGCTAGGGGGGTTGGCAATCAGCCCCAGCATTTT
J: TRBJ1-5; size: .; V: TRBV20-1; D: .; CDR3: CSARDGQWGQPQHF; DNA: TGCAGTGCTAGAGACGGACAGTGGGGTCAGCCCCAGCATTTT
J: TRBJ2-3; size: many; V: TRBV6-6; D: TRBD2; CDR3: CASRSGLAGRTDTQYF; DNA: TGTGCCAGCAGATCCGGTCTAGCGGGGCGCACAGATACGCAGTATTTT
J: TRBJ2-5; size: .; V: TRBV2; D: .; CDR3: CASSEAPGPQYF; DNA: TGTGCCAGCAGTGAGGCCCCCGGTCCACAGTACTTC
J: TRBJ2-2; size: .; V: TRBV6-5; D: TRBD2; CDR3: CASSNPDLAGGTGELFF; DNA: TGTGCCAGCAGCAACCCCGACTTAGCGGGGGGGACCGGGGAGCTGTTTTTT
J: TRBJ2-3; size: few; V: TRBV5-1; D: .; CDR3: CASSSEVDTQYF; DNA: TGCGCCAGCAGCTCCGAAGTAGATACGCAGTATTTT
J: TRBJ2-3; size: .; V: TRBV12-3/TRBV12-4; D: TRBD1; CDR3: CASSTGTGLMPQYF; DNA: TGTGCCAGCAGTACAGGGACAGGGCTTATGCCGCAGTATTTT
J: TRBJ1-2; size: .; V: TRBV5-1; D: .; CDR3: CASSTGTRTNYGYTF; DNA: TGCGCCAGCAGCACCGGGACACGCACTAACTATGGCTACACCTTC
J: TRBJ1-5; size: .; V: TRBV18; D: .; CDR3: CASSPLENQPQHF; DNA: TGTGCCAGCTCGCCTCTGGAAAATCAGCCCCAGCATTTT
J: TRBJ2-3; size: .; V: TRBV7-9; D: TRBD2; CDR3: CASSLPRTSGGDTDTQYF; DNA: TGTGCCAGCAGCTTACCTCGGACTAGCGGGGGGGACACAGATACGCAGTATTTT
J: TRBJ2-3; size: few; V: TRBV7-2; D: .; CDR3: CASRERYGSADTQYF; DNA: TGTGCCAGCAGAGAGAGATATGGCTCAGCAGATACGCAGTATTTT
J: TRBJ2-3; size: few; V: TRBV4-1; D: TRBD2; CDR3: CASSQAGLAGGRADTQYF; DNA: TGCGCCAGCAGCCAAGCGGGACTAGCGGGGGGGCGCGCAGATACGCAGTATTTT
J: TRBJ1-2; size: few; V: TRBV10-3; D: .; CDR3: CAISDLPQNGGYTF; DNA: TGTGCCATCAGTGACCTCCCGCAAAACGGAGGCTACACCTTC
J: TRBJ1-1; size: few; V: TRBV9; D: TRBD1; CDR3: CASSAGQGARVDEAFF; DNA: TGTGCCAGCAGCGCTGGACAGGGGGCGAGGGTGGATGAAGCTTTCTTT
J: TRBJ2-7; size: many; V: TRBV7-9; D: .; CDR3: CASSSGTQEQYF; DNA: TGTGCCAGCAGCTCCGGGACACAGGAGCAGTACTTC
J: TRBJ2-7; size: .; V: TRBV5-1; D: .; CDR3: CASAPGTQTYEQYF; DNA: TGCGCCAGCGCGCCGGGGACGCAGACCTACGAGCAGTACTTC
J: TRBJ1-5; size: .; V: TRBV2; D: .; CDR3: CASSEPSQPQHF; DNA: TGTGCCAGCAGTGAACCGAGTCAGCCCCAGCATTTT
J: TRBJ2-1; size: few; V: TRBV15; D: .; CDR3: CATSRDIGSSYNEQFF; DNA: TGTGCCACCAGCAGAGATATTGGGAGCTCCTACAATGAGCAGTTCTTC
J: TRBJ1-4; size: .; V: TRBV9; D: .; CDR3: CASSVAGGNEKLFF; DNA: TGTGCCAGCAGCGTAGCTGGGGGTAATGAAAAACTGTTTTTT
J: TRBJ1-2; size: few; V: TRBV29-1; D: .; CDR3: CSAAVGNGYTF; DNA: TGCAGCGCCGCGGTGGGAAATGGCTACACCTTC
J: TRBJ1-1; size: .; V: TRBV28; D: TRBD1; CDR3: CASSLFDRGREAFF; DNA: TGTGCCAGCAGTTTATTTGACAGGGGACGGGAAGCTTTCTTT
J: TRBJ2-1; size: few; V: TRBV20-1; D: .; CDR3: CSARVGGEQFF; DNA: TGCAGTGCTAGAGTAGGCGGTGAGCAGTTCTTC
J: TRBJ2-3; size: .; V: TRBV7-9; D: .; CDR3: CASSLPLQDTQYF; DNA: TGTGCCAGCAGCTTACCTCTTCAGGATACGCAGTATTTT
J: TRBJ2-1; size: .; V: TRBV7-2; D: .; CDR3: CASSPDSPNEQFF; DNA: TGTGCCAGCAGCCCTGACAGTCCCAATGAGCAGTTCTTC
J: TRBJ2-5; size: .; V: TRBV4-1; D: .; CDR3: CASSQGEQETQYF; DNA: TGCGCCAGCAGCCAAGGAGAGCAAGAGACCCAGTACTTC